Sequencing of this T cell receptor (beta chain) was carried out in a study of blood T cell repertoires in COVID-19. Looking at the study overall: COVID-19 samples from acute and convalescent phases originated in the United States, Italy and Spain. PBMCs, B-cell-depleted T cells, or T cells were the source of the cDNA or gDNA that made up the material.

Per the study methods: Reference gene primer amplification gave nucleated cell count estimates. Only in-frame clones appear in the TCRdb table, and some are missing; sequencing was by immunoSEQ multiplex PCR. V and J calls and clone size come straight from that table; D and trimming were deduced from the DNA. The sample has about 270,000 clones, around nine tenths seen once. Germline V CDR1 and CDR2: SGDLS, YYNGEE. The length of the CDR3 is 16 residues. V lost 3 bases, J lost 2 bases, and 5 bases stayed unmatched. The receptor was isolated from a middle-aged man with active or convalescent COVID-19. V is TRBV9 and J is TRBJ2-3; 11 bases map to TRBD2. Input material: peripheral blood. The DNA for the CDR3 is TGTGCCAGCAGCGGACTAGCGGGGTCCTCCACAGATACGCAGTATTTT. It is translated as CASSGLAGSSTDTQYF.